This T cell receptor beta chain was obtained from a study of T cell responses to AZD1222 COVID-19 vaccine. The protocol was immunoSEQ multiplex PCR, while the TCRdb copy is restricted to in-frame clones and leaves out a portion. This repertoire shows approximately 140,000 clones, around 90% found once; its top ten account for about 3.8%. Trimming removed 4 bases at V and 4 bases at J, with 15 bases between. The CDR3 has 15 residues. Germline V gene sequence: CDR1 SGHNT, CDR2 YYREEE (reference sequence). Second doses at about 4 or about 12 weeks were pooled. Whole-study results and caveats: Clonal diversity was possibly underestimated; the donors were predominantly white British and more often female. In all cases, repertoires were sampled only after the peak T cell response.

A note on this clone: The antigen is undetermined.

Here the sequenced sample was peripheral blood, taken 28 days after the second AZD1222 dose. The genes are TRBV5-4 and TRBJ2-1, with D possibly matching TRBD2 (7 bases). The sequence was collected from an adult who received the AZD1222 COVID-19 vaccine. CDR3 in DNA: TGTGCCAGCAGCGGGAGGGGACATTTTTACAATGAGCAGTTCTTC. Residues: CASSGRGHFYNEQFF.